This T cell receptor beta chain was identified in a study of technical replicates of blood from a few donors (TCRdb year 2017). Receptor libraries were prepared by the immunoSEQ multiplex PCR assay. TCRdb holds this immuneACCESS table with in-frame rearrangements only. Some clones are missing; in checked studies, unresolved V genes explain under half, and the rest has no known cause. The sample table shows some 70,000 clones, and approximately 92% are seen once. Over 0.3% of the sample belongs to the ten largest clones. The count of this clone is one. Its antigen remains unidentified. No base quality information exists; no much larger clone differs at one position. There are 13 amino acids in the CDR3, from cysteine to phenylalanine inclusive. Kept here is only the CDR3 DNA, which spans 39 bases and is read in frame from base 1. Relative to germline, V is 4 bases shorter and J is 3 bases shorter, with 9 bases between their ends. As encoded in the germline V gene, CDR1 is SGDLS while CDR2 is YYNGEE.

The chain was built from TRBV9 and TRBJ2-3; TRBD2 is a possible D gene, resting on 5 matching bases. The sequence was obtained from a human donor in good health. The specimen was T cells isolated from PBMCs. The bases are TGTGCCAGCAGCCGAGGGCTAACAGATACGCAGTATTTT. It translates as CASSRGLTDTQYF.